The rows below give T cell receptor beta chains drawn from one sample of a study of cytomegalovirus exposure and HLA in healthy donors. Only in-frame clones appear in the TCRdb table, and some are missing; sequencing was by immunoSEQ multiplex PCR. The sample records about 180,000 clones, roughly 88% being singletons. Sequenced: PBMCs. The origin of the receptors is a boy between 2 and 10 years old in good health and CMV-seronegative. Each CDR3 is given with its conserved first and last residue. The order of the fields is J gene, clone size, D gene, V gene, CDR3 protein, CDR3 DNA. The D gene is left open where the match is weak. Some rows have no size entry. The others give once, few or many, or a class for an expanded clone.

TRBJ2-1 | . | TRBD1 | TRBV2 | CASSDQRTGTPRSSYNEQFF | TGTGCCAGCAGTGACCAAAGGACAGGGACTCCGCGTAGCTCCTACAATGAGCAGTTCTTC
TRBJ2-5 | . | . | TRBV13 | CASSLAGIETQYF | TGTGCCAGCAGCTTAGCGGGGATTGAGACCCAGTACTTC
TRBJ2-2 | . | . | TRBV6-5 | CASSYAGGGTGELFF | TGTGCCAGCAGTTACGCGGGCGGCGGCACCGGGGAGCTGTTTTTT
TRBJ1-2 | . | . | TRBV5-1 | CASSSGLTYGYTF | TGCGCCAGCAGCTCCGGACTTACCTATGGCTACACCTTC
TRBJ1-1 | . | . | TRBV6-6 | CASSYSLATSGTEAFF | TGTGCCAGCAGTTACTCATTGGCAACTAGTGGCACTGAAGCTTTCTTT
TRBJ2-5 | once | . | TRBV13 | CASSMGQARGETQYF | TGTGCCAGCAGCATGGGACAAGCGAGGGGAGAGACCCAGTACTTC
TRBJ1-1 | . | . | TRBV29-1 | CSVETEAFF | TGCAGCGTCGAGACTGAAGCTTTCTTT
TRBJ1-2 | . | . | TRBV18 | CASSPEGQPNYGYTF | TGTGCCAGCTCACCAGAGGGACAACCTAACTATGGCTACACCTTC
TRBJ2-1 | . | . | TRBV10-2 | CASSVDRNEQFF | TGCGCCAGCAGTGTTGATAGAAATGAGCAGTTCTTC
TRBJ1-1 | . | . | TRBV5-1 | CASSLGRNTEAFF | TGCGCCAGCAGCTTGGGTCGTAACACTGAAGCTTTCTTT
TRBJ2-1 | . | TRBD2 | TRBV6-6 | CASSSRLAQSEQFF | TGTGCCAGCAGTTCCAGACTAGCGCAGAGTGAGCAGTTCTTC